This is a list of T cell receptor beta chains from one sample in a study of monozygotic twins with inflammatory bowel disease. Each CDR3 protein gets one entry in TCRdb, which reprocessed the 5' RACE reads and gives no DNA. The sample includes around 210,000 distinct CDR3 sequences. Sequencing was done on a sample of blood. These receptors came from a human donor with ulcerative colitis or Crohn's disease, or a healthy co-twin of an affected twin (not recorded which). CDR3s include the opening cysteine and the closing phenylalanine or tryptophan.

j_gene	v_gene	CDR3aa
TRBJ2-5	TRBV7-3	CASSLAGGSQETQYF
TRBJ2-2	TRBV10-3	CAISPGRGAGELFF
TRBJ1-3	TRBV5-1	CASSSGVNGNTIYF
TRBJ2-1	TRBV5-1	CASSLFASGFYNEQFF
TRBJ2-2	TRBV21-1	CARPDDRGTGELFF
TRBJ1-1	TRBV7-8	CASISYGGPNTEAFF
TRBJ1-1	TRBV9	CASSVVTANAEAFF
TRBJ2-7	TRBV7-2	CASSFSRGDSYEQYF
TRBJ2-1	TRBV5-1	CASSLVSGGGNEQFF
TRBJ2-2	TRBV5-1	CASSLGVSNTGELFF
TRBJ1-1	TRBV2	CASPDVENTEAFF
TRBJ2-3	TRBV20-1	CSAEGDALNTDTQYF
TRBJ2-7	TRBV4-1	CASSQDVPGQGPYEQYF
TRBJ1-2	TRBV10-3	CAIKDRTYGYTF
TRBJ1-2	TRBV25-1	CASSETGNYGYTF
TRBJ2-3	TRBV20-1	CSAQDMGLAGGFTDTQYF
TRBJ1-2	TRBV29-1	CSVEPDSNYGYTF
TRBJ1-5	TRBV24-1	CATSDPTGDQPQHF
TRBJ1-5	TRBV4-1	CASSQDWIRPQPQHF
TRBJ2-1	TRBV20-1	CSARDLTSGEFNEQFF
TRBJ2-1	TRBV6-1	CASSLQGPTYNEQFF
TRBJ1-1	TRBV6-5	CASSYGQENTEAFF
TRBJ1-5	TRBV27	CASSLSGRGQSQPQHF
TRBJ1-2	TRBV28	CASKVGSSINYGYTF
TRBJ2-3	TRBV6-5	CASSPSGIGTDTQYF
TRBJ2-3	TRBV24-1	CATSDTGHLGTDTQYF
TRBJ2-7	TRBV18	CASSFSRLAGSSYEQYF
TRBJ2-1	TRBV20-1	CSASRDRPYNEQFF
TRBJ1-4	TRBV10-3	CAISGNEKLFF
TRBJ2-5	TRBV7-9	CASSFAPQETQYF
TRBJ2-7	TRBV12-3/TRBV12-4	CASGLAGTYEQYF
TRBJ2-2	TRBV10-3	CAVRPAGGTANTGELFF
TRBJ1-1	TRBV15	CATRNANLNTEAFF
TRBJ1-4	TRBV4-2	CASSQEVGGGEKLFF
TRBJ2-7	TRBV10-3	CAISESLGSSYEQYF
TRBJ1-2	TRBV4-3	CASSQDASGGTAVYGYTF
TRBJ2-1	TRBV7-9	CASSFGGAGGDEQYF
TRBJ2-3	TRBV29-1	CSVGGGALQDTQYF
TRBJ2-7	TRBV29-1	CSVEALAGEQYF
TRBJ2-7	TRBV10-2	CASSVGPRAGEQYF
TRBJ2-1	TRBV7-3	CASSLGLQDEQFF
TRBJ1-2	TRBV7-3	CASSLYGQYGYTF
TRBJ1-5	TRBV7-3	CASSLSSGSGEKQPQHF
TRBJ2-7	TRBV10-2	CASSPNGPYEQYF
TRBJ2-3	TRBV1	CTSSPTRGITDTQYF
TRBJ2-3	TRBV7-3	CASSPGLGADTQYF
TRBJ2-2	TRBV12-3/TRBV12-4	CASSLQAGELFF
TRBJ1-5	TRBV6-6	CASTTSNQPQHF
TRBJ1-4	TRBV27	CASSLLQGNEKLFF
TRBJ2-2	TRBV7-2	CASSLRPGSNTGELFF
TRBJ1-1	TRBV20-1	CSALSPDRSGTEAFF
TRBJ1-4	TRBV20-1	CSARTGTVEKLFF